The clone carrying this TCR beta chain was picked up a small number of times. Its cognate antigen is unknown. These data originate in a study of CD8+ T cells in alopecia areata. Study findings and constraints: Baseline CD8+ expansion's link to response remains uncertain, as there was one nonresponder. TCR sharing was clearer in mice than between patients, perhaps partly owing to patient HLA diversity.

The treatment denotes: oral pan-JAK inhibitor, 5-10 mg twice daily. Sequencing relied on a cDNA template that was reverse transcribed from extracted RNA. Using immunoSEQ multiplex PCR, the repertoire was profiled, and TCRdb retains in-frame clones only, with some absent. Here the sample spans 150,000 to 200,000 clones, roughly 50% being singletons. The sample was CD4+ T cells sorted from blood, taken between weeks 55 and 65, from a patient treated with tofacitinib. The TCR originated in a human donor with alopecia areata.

This CDR3 reads CASIRDRGYGYTF. CDR3 nucleotide sequence: TGTGCCAGCATCCGGGACAGGGGCTATGGCTACACCTTC. The genes are TRBV2 and TRBJ1-2, with 10 bases matching TRBD1. The CDR3 spans 13 residues. V lost 7 bases, J lost 4 bases, and 3 bases stayed unmatched. Germline CDR1 reads SNHLY; CDR2 reads FYNNEI.